This T cell receptor (beta chain) was identified during a study of T cell repertoires in cytomegalovirus infection. Study-wide results and limits: Ex vivo, HLA-C-restricted CMV-specific TCR beta clonotypes prevailed over the rest of the response.

This clonotype has a handful of counts. Its antigen is currently unknown. The CDR3 runs to 17 residues. The germline V gene encodes CDR1 MNHNS and CDR2 SASEGT. The V and J ends lost 4 bases and 3 bases respectively, with 18 bases between them. Each CDR3 protein is one row after TCRdb ran MiXCR on the reads. The sample lists about 920,000 distinct CDR3 sequences; around 32% were seen once. Material: cultured CD8+ T cells from PBMCs, obtained from culture after CMV antigen stimulation. The TCR sequence derives from a human donor in good health (CMV status not recorded). Some clones in this sample may be carry-over from other donors' samples. The chain has TRBV6-1 and TRBJ2-2; D not resolved. This CDR3 is CASSGPSVPVYTGELFF. The CDR3 nucleotides read TGTGCCAGCAGTGGACCTTCTGTCCCCGTCTACACCGGGGAGCTGTTTTTT.